These 8 T cell receptor beta chains were sequenced from one sample in a study of blood T cell repertoires in COVID-19. Sequencing was performed with immunoSEQ multiplex PCR; in TCRdb, only in-frame clones are kept and a portion is missing. The sample holds about 170,000 clones, roughly 81% seen once. Sequences were obtained from peripheral blood. Receptor source: a man aged 40-50 years who had recovered from COVID-19.

The chain links TRBV19 to TRBJ1-5; 8 nucleotides align to TRBD1. The germline gives CDR1 LNHDA, CDR2 SQIVND (reference sequence). The CDR3 totals 13 residues. V lost 6 bases to trimming and J lost 4 bases; unmatched junction nucleotides: 2. The CDR3 loop reads CASRRTGNQPQHF. The CDR3 DNA reads TGTGCCAGTAGGAGGACAGGGAATCAGCCCCAGCATTTT. Variable domain in full (rest from reference TRBV19 and TRBJ1-5): DGGITQSPKYLFRKEGQNVTLSCEQNLNHDAMYWYRQDPGQGLRLIYYSQIVNDFQKGDIAEGYSVSREKKESFPLTVTSAQKNPTAFYLCASRRTGNQPQHFGDGTRLSIL.

This chain connects TRBV30 to TRBJ1-5, with D perhaps TRBD1 (6 bases). Germline-derived CDR1 and CDR2 are GTSNPN and SVGIG (reference sequence). CDR3 length: 12 amino acids. V lost 2 bases and J lost 9, with 11 bases in between. This CDR3 is CAWSSGARPQHF. In DNA, the CDR3 is TGTGCCTGGAGTTCAGGGGCGCGGCCCCAGCATTTT.

The rearrangement joins TRBV30 to TRBJ1-4; no clear D gene. Deletions cut 5 bases from V and 0 bases from J, with 10 bases between. CDR3 length: 14 residues. Germline V gives CDR1 GTSNPN, CDR2 SVGIG (reference sequence). As DNA, the CDR3 is TGTGCCTGGGGAGCGGGGACAACTAATGAAAAACTGTTTTTT. It is translated as CAWGAGTTNEKLFF.

Only a few counts were recorded for this clone. The chain employs TRBV29-1 and TRBJ2-2, with TRBD2 identical over 9 bases. The V and J ends lost 5 bases and 6 bases, in that order; junction bases with no gene match: 4. The CDR3 extends over 13 amino acids. Germline V gene sequence: CDR1 SQVTM, CDR2 ANQGSEA. This CDR3 reads CSVQLAGPGELFF. Written as DNA, the CDR3 is TGCAGCGTTCAACTAGCGGGCCCCGGGGAGCTGTTTTTT.

The chain has TRBV6-1 and TRBJ1-1; weak D call: TRBD1 (5 bases). This CDR3 contains 13 residues. V was trimmed by 7 bases and J by 1 base, leaving 10 bases between them. The germline CDR1 and CDR2 sequences are MNHNS and SASEGT. The CDR3 here is CASIRQPNTEAFF. In DNA form, the CDR3 reads TGTGCCAGCATTAGACAGCCGAACACTGAAGCTTTCTTT.

This clone came up a few times. The rearrangement joins TRBV5-4 to TRBJ1-1, with 9 positions matching TRBD1. With 0 bases clipped from V and 8 bases from J, the junction kept 5 bases outside the gene matches. Germline-derived CDR1 and CDR2 are SGHNT and YYREEE (reference sequence). CDR3 size: 14 residues. The CDR3 DNA sequence: TGTGCCAGCAGCTTGGGACAGGGGGTAACAGAAGCTTTCTTT. Amino acids: CASSLGQGVTEAFF. The entire variable domain, with the rest obtained from reference TRBV5-4 and TRBJ1-1, is as follows: ETGVTQSPTHLIKTRGQQVTLRCSSQSGHNTVSWYQQALGQGPQFIFQYYREEENGRGNFPPRFSGLQFPNYSSELNVNALELDDSALYLCASSLGQGVTEAFFGQGTRLTVV.

This sequence joins TRBV6-2 or TRBV6-3 and TRBJ1-6; weak D call: TRBD1 (6 bases). The CDR3 runs to 15 residues. The germline gives CDR1 MNHEY, CDR2 SVGEGT. The ends were cut back, 2 bases at V and 6 bases at J, with 11 bases in the middle. DNA of the CDR3: TGTGCCAGCAGTTACCTGGGGGCAGGTAATTCACCCCTCCACTTT. This gives the protein CASSYLGAGNSPLHF.

The chain links TRBV7-8 to TRBJ2-7; D possibly corresponds to TRBD2 (6 bases). The germline V gene has CDR1 SGHVS and CDR2 FQNEAQ. V gave up 5 bases and J gave up 3 bases, with 11 bases separating them. There are 13 residues in the CDR3. For the CDR3, the DNA is TGTGCCAGCAGCGTCGGGGGAGGCTACGAGCAGTACTTC. It is translated as CASSVGGGYEQYF.